This is a list of T cell receptor beta chains from one sample in a study of a mutant IDH1 vaccine in newly diagnosed glioma. These TCRs' antigens remain unknown. Libraries were prepared by immunoSEQ multiplex PCR; TCRdb keeps only in-frame clonotypes and omits some of them. The repertoire consists of some 33,000 clones, with about 80% occurring once and the leading ten covering 15% to 19%. Material: PBMCs, obtained from a glioma patient whose treatment included an IDH1 peptide vaccine. The receptor set was obtained from a man younger than 40 with glioma. Each CDR3 is given with its conserved first and last residue. The order of the fields is J gene, clone size, D gene, V gene, CDR3 DNA, CDR3 protein. A D gene is named only where the DNA matches it firmly. Clone size, where shown, is once, few, many, or a class for clones that have expanded.

j_call: TRBJ1-1
clone_size: few
d_call: -
v_call: TRBV29-1
cdr3_nt: TGCAGCGTTGTAGGGCAGATAGACACTGAAGCTTTCTTT
cdr3_aa: CSVVGQIDTEAFF

j_call: TRBJ2-6
clone_size: -
d_call: -
v_call: TRBV6-5
cdr3_nt: TGTGCCAGCAGTTACTCGAGGGTAACCGGGGCCAACGTCCTGACTTTC
cdr3_aa: CASSYSRVTGANVLTF

j_call: TRBJ1-5
clone_size: -
d_call: TRBD1
v_call: TRBV11-2
cdr3_nt: TGTGCCAGCAGCCTCGACAGGGCAAGCAATCAGCCCCAGCATTTT
cdr3_aa: CASSLDRASNQPQHF

j_call: TRBJ2-4
clone_size: few
d_call: -
v_call: TRBV7-9
cdr3_nt: TGTGCCAGCAGCTTAGTTGGAGGGGAGAACATTCAGTACTTC
cdr3_aa: CASSLVGGENIQYF

j_call: TRBJ1-4
clone_size: -
d_call: -
v_call: TRBV19
cdr3_nt: TGTGCCAGTAGTATTGGAGGGGGAGGCGAAAAACTGTTTTTT
cdr3_aa: CASSIGGGGEKLFF

j_call: TRBJ2-5
clone_size: few
d_call: -
v_call: TRBV6-5
cdr3_nt: TGTGCCAGCAGCCCAACTCTCCGGGGGTCAGAGACCCAGTACTTC
cdr3_aa: CASSPTLRGSETQYF

j_call: TRBJ1-1
clone_size: -
d_call: TRBD1
v_call: TRBV11-2
cdr3_nt: TGTGCCAGCAGCGAGCCTCGGGACAGGGCTGTCGGAGCTTTCTTT
cdr3_aa: CASSEPRDRAVGAFF

j_call: TRBJ1-2
clone_size: -
d_call: TRBD1
v_call: TRBV7-8
cdr3_nt: TGTGCCAGCAGCAGCCGGGACAGTCGCGGCTACACCTTC
cdr3_aa: CASSSRDSRGYTF

j_call: TRBJ2-1
clone_size: -
d_call: TRBD1
v_call: TRBV27
cdr3_nt: TGTGCCAGCAGTTTGACAGGGTCTTACAATGAGCAGTTCTTC
cdr3_aa: CASSLTGSYNEQFF

j_call: TRBJ2-1
clone_size: once
d_call: TRBD2
v_call: TRBV7-9
cdr3_nt: TGTGCCAGCAGCTTAGGAGCGGGAGGGTTAAGCAATGAGCAGTTCTTC
cdr3_aa: CASSLGAGGLSNEQFF

j_call: TRBJ1-5
clone_size: -
d_call: TRBD1
v_call: TRBV11-1
cdr3_nt: TGTGCCAGCCTTACGACAGGGATTAGGAATCAGCCCCAGCATTTT
cdr3_aa: CASLTTGIRNQPQHF

j_call: TRBJ2-2
clone_size: -
d_call: -
v_call: TRBV18
cdr3_nt: TGTGCCAGCTCACCGGGGACAACCCCCGCCGGGGAGCTGTTTTTT
cdr3_aa: CASSPGTTPAGELFF

j_call: TRBJ1-1
clone_size: -
d_call: TRBD1
v_call: TRBV5-1
cdr3_nt: TGCGCCAGCAGTCGGGGGGACAGGGACACTGAAGCTTTCTTT
cdr3_aa: CASSRGDRDTEAFF

j_call: TRBJ2-3
clone_size: few
d_call: TRBD1
v_call: TRBV4-1
cdr3_nt: TGCGCCAGCAGCCAAGCAGGGGGTAGCACAGATACGCAGTATTTT
cdr3_aa: CASSQAGGSTDTQYF

j_call: TRBJ2-4
clone_size: -
d_call: -
v_call: TRBV4-2
cdr3_nt: TGTGCCAGCAGCCTCCCCTCAGGACAGTTGTCCGGAGATATAGCCAAAAACATTCAGTACTTC
cdr3_aa: CASSLPSGQLSGDIAKNIQYF

j_call: TRBJ2-2
clone_size: -
d_call: TRBD1
v_call: TRBV5-1
cdr3_nt: TGCGCCAGCAGCCCAGACAGGGCCCCGGGCACCGGGGAGCTGTTTTTT
cdr3_aa: CASSPDRAPGTGELFF

j_call: TRBJ2-7
clone_size: -
d_call: -
v_call: TRBV19
cdr3_nt: TGTGCCAGTAGTATAGGAAGCCTTTCCTACGAGCAGTACTTC
cdr3_aa: CASSIGSLSYEQYF

j_call: TRBJ1-5
clone_size: medium-sized
d_call: -
v_call: TRBV5-1
cdr3_nt: TGCGCCAGCAGCTCCGGACACGGAGATAGCAATCAGCCCCAGCATTTT
cdr3_aa: CASSSGHGDSNQPQHF

j_call: TRBJ2-3
clone_size: -
d_call: -
v_call: TRBV5-1
cdr3_nt: TGCGCCAGCAGCTTTACTATCCTAGCAGGTTCAGATACGCAGTATTTT
cdr3_aa: CASSFTILAGSDTQYF

j_call: TRBJ2-7
clone_size: -
d_call: -
v_call: TRBV7-6
cdr3_nt: TGTGCCAGCAGTGGGAAAGGTGGCCCCCTCTTCTCCTACGAGCAGTACTTC
cdr3_aa: CASSGKGGPLFSYEQYF

j_call: TRBJ2-7
clone_size: -
d_call: TRBD2
v_call: TRBV30
cdr3_nt: TGTGCCTGGGCCGGGACTAGCAGATCCGAGCAGTACTTC
cdr3_aa: CAWAGTSRSEQYF

j_call: TRBJ1-4
clone_size: -
d_call: -
v_call: TRBV10-3
cdr3_nt: TGTGCCATCCGCCTCAACGACAATGAAAAACTGTTTTTT
cdr3_aa: CAIRLNDNEKLFF

j_call: TRBJ2-7
clone_size: -
d_call: -
v_call: TRBV7-9
cdr3_nt: TGTGCCAGCAGTCTCATTACCACCTACGAGCAGTACTTC
cdr3_aa: CASSLITTYEQYF

j_call: TRBJ2-7
clone_size: once
d_call: TRBD2
v_call: TRBV28
cdr3_nt: TGTGCCAGCAGTGCCTCCGGGACTAGCGGCTACGAGCAGTACTTC
cdr3_aa: CASSASGTSGYEQYF

j_call: TRBJ1-4
clone_size: -
d_call: -
v_call: TRBV27
cdr3_nt: TGTGCCAGCAGGTTTCGGGGTAATGAAAAACTGTTTTTT
cdr3_aa: CASRFRGNEKLFF

j_call: TRBJ1-2
clone_size: -
d_call: -
v_call: TRBV7-9
cdr3_nt: TGTGCCAGCAGCTTCCCAGGACAGCCTTCCTTGGGCTACACCTTC
cdr3_aa: CASSFPGQPSLGYTF

j_call: TRBJ1-4
clone_size: -
d_call: -
v_call: TRBV5-5
cdr3_nt: TGTGCCAGCAGTGACATTGATGAAAAACTGTTTTTT
cdr3_aa: CASSDIDEKLFF

j_call: TRBJ1-1
clone_size: few
d_call: TRBD1
v_call: TRBV27
cdr3_nt: TGTGCCAGCAGTTTGGGGACAGGGGTTGAAGCTTTCTTT
cdr3_aa: CASSLGTGVEAFF

j_call: TRBJ2-7
clone_size: -
d_call: TRBD1
v_call: TRBV6-1
cdr3_nt: TGTGCCACCCGGACAGGGGGCAAGCAGTACTTC
cdr3_aa: CATRTGGKQYF

j_call: TRBJ1-2
clone_size: -
d_call: -
v_call: TRBV6-1
cdr3_nt: TGTGCCAGCAGTGAAGCGTTCAGGGGAGGCTATGGCTACACCTTC
cdr3_aa: CASSEAFRGGYGYTF

j_call: TRBJ1-2
clone_size: -
d_call: TRBD1
v_call: TRBV27
cdr3_nt: TGTGCCAGCAGTTTACTCCGGGACAGACCCTTCAACTATGGCTACACCTTC
cdr3_aa: CASSLLRDRPFNYGYTF

j_call: TRBJ2-5
clone_size: -
d_call: -
v_call: TRBV5-1
cdr3_nt: TGCGCCAGCCGCTTGAGGGGTTTCGAGGAGACCCAGTACTTC
cdr3_aa: CASRLRGFEETQYF

j_call: TRBJ1-1
clone_size: -
d_call: -
v_call: TRBV13
cdr3_nt: TGTGCCAGCAGCTCCCGTGGTAGGAGTATGCCTGAAGCTTTCTTT
cdr3_aa: CASSSRGRSMPEAFF

j_call: TRBJ2-1
clone_size: -
d_call: TRBD2
v_call: TRBV5-1
cdr3_nt: TGCGCCAGCAGCCCCCCCGGGGTGGCGGGAGGTTACAATGAGCAGTTCTTC
cdr3_aa: CASSPPGVAGGYNEQFF

j_call: TRBJ2-6
clone_size: -
d_call: TRBD1
v_call: TRBV5-1
cdr3_nt: TGCGCCAGCAGCTGGCCGGACAGGGGAAATTCTGGGGCCAACGTCCTGACTTTC
cdr3_aa: CASSWPDRGNSGANVLTF

j_call: TRBJ2-1
clone_size: -
d_call: -
v_call: TRBV5-8
cdr3_nt: TGTGCCAGCAGCTTGGGTCAGTCGTACAATGAGCAGTTCTTC
cdr3_aa: CASSLGQSYNEQFF

j_call: TRBJ1-2
clone_size: -
d_call: TRBD1
v_call: TRBV5-1
cdr3_nt: TGCGCCAGCAGCTTGGATATGACAGGGCCGAGGTCGAGTGGCTACACCTTC
cdr3_aa: CASSLDMTGPRSSGYTF

j_call: TRBJ2-1
clone_size: -
d_call: TRBD1
v_call: TRBV6-1
cdr3_nt: TGTGCCACCAAACTCGACAGGGTAATTTACAATGAGCAGTTCTTC
cdr3_aa: CATKLDRVIYNEQFF

j_call: TRBJ2-1
clone_size: -
d_call: TRBD1
v_call: TRBV29-1
cdr3_nt: TGCAGCCTGGGGACAGGGAAATACAATGAGCAGTTCTTC
cdr3_aa: CSLGTGKYNEQFF

j_call: TRBJ2-1
clone_size: -
d_call: TRBD1
v_call: TRBV5-6
cdr3_nt: TGTGCCAGCAGCCCCGGGACAGGGGGCTACAATGAGCAGTTCTTC
cdr3_aa: CASSPGTGGYNEQFF

j_call: TRBJ2-5
clone_size: -
d_call: TRBD2
v_call: TRBV6-6
cdr3_nt: TGTGCCAGCAGAAGACTAGCGGGAGTCTTAGGGGAGACCCAGTACTTC
cdr3_aa: CASRRLAGVLGETQYF

j_call: TRBJ1-4
clone_size: -
d_call: -
v_call: TRBV19
cdr3_nt: TGTGCCAGTAGTCCGATAGACGGGACTAATGAAAAACTGTTTTTT
cdr3_aa: CASSPIDGTNEKLFF

j_call: TRBJ2-6
clone_size: once
d_call: -
v_call: TRBV5-6
cdr3_nt: TGTGCCAGCAGCTTGGTTACGGGGGCCAACGTCCTGACTTTC
cdr3_aa: CASSLVTGANVLTF